This entry lists 16 T cell receptor beta chains sequenced from one sample in a study of T cell repertoires in cytomegalovirus infection. TCRdb recomputed calls from the reads with MiXCR, one row per CDR3 protein. This table holds around 750,000 distinct CDR3 sequences, over 25% found once. These receptors have no identified antigens. Source: cultured CD8+ T cells from PBMCs, taken from culture after CMV antigen stimulation. The source of these receptors is a human donor in good health (CMV status not recorded). Some clones in this sample may be carry-over from other donors' samples.

The rearrangement links TRBV19 to TRBJ2-6; D remains unclear. Trimming shortened V by 4 bases and J by 0 bases, and 4 bases separated the two germline ends. The length of the CDR3 is 14 residues. Per germline, CDR1 LNHDA and CDR2 SQIVND (reference sequence). This CDR3 reads CASSKDSGANVLTF. The CDR3 DNA is TGTGCCAGTAGTAAGGACTCTGGGGCCAACGTCCTGACTTTC. The full variable domain, rest sourced from reference TRBV19 and TRBJ2-6, is DGGITQSPKYLFRKEGQNVTLSCEQNLNHDAMYWYRQDPGQGLRLIYYSQIVNDFQKGDIAEGYSVSREKKESFPLTVTSAQKNPTAFYLCASSKDSGANVLTFGAGSRLTVL.

This clonotype has only a few counts. The chain is built from TRBV12-3 or TRBV12-4 and TRBJ2-5; 10 nucleotides align to TRBD2. V was clipped by 1 base and J by 2 bases; unmatched bases: 4. The CDR3 covers 16 residues. Here the CDR3 DNA reads TGTGCCAGCAGTTTAGTAGGAGCGGGGGGGCAAGAGACCCAGTACTTC. This translates into CASSLVGAGGQETQYF.

The V gene is TRBV6-5, the J gene TRBJ1-1; TRBD1 matches 8 bases. The CDR3 length is 14 residues. Per germline, CDR1 MNHEY and CDR2 SVGAGI. The trim removed 4 bases at V and 4 bases at J, leaving 5 bases unmatched. CDR3: CASSLGQVVTEAFF. CDR3 nucleotide sequence: TGTGCCAGCAGTTTGGGACAGGTAGTCACTGAAGCTTTCTTT.

This clonotype was observed a few times. As DNA, the CDR3 is TGTGCCATCAGCTGGGACAGGGACTACGAGCAGTACGTC. This codes for CAISWDRDYEQYV. The rearrangement uses TRBV10-3 and TRBJ2-7, with 9 bases matching TRBD1. In germline, CDR1 is ENHRY, CDR2 SYGVKD. J was trimmed by 3 bases and V by 6 bases; bases with no gene match: 3. This CDR3 has 13 amino acids.

This clonotype was seen a handful of times. This chain uses TRBV19 with TRBJ2-3, with D possibly TRBD2 on 6 matching bases. CDR3 length: 15 amino acids. Deletions cut 8 bases from V and 0 bases from J, with 15 bases between. Germline loops: CDR1 LNHDA, CDR2 SQIVND (reference sequence). The CDR3 DNA is TGTGCCAGTGTGGAGGGGCAGGGAAGCACAGATACGCAGTATTTT. It specifies CASVEGQGSTDTQYF.

This chain connects TRBV27 to TRBJ1-1; D not resolved. Between the trimmed V and J ends, which lost 7 bases and 2 bases, there was a span of 8 bases. This CDR3 region has 12 residues. In germline, CDR1 is MNHEY, CDR2 SMNVEV (reference sequence). CDR3 bases: TGTGCCAGCAAATCGATTAACACTGAAGCTTTCTTT. As protein: CASKSINTEAFF.

A few counts support this clonotype. The rearrangement links TRBV12-3 or TRBV12-4 to TRBJ1-2, with 7 bases identical to TRBD1. V shed 3 bases, J shed 13 bases, and the junction held 11 bases outside the gene matches. The CDR3 covers 13 residues. As DNA, the CDR3 is TGTGCCAGCAGTTTTTTATCAGGGGGTCCTCGCACCTTC. It encodes CASSFLSGGPRTF.

J is TRBJ2-1 and V is TRBV14; possibly TRBD1 for D (5 bases). The CDR3 length is 13 residues. The germline V gene has CDR1 SGHDN and CDR2 FVKESK. The ends were cut back, 0 bases at V and 8 bases at J, with 8 bases in the middle. The CDR3 sequence: CASSQEGRDEQFF. In DNA, the CDR3 is TGTGCCAGCAGCCAAGAGGGCAGGGATGAGCAGTTCTTC.

The chain links TRBV5-4 to TRBJ2-7; 11 bases map to TRBD1. Germline CDR1 is SGHNT and CDR2 is YYREEE (reference sequence). This CDR3 region has 14 residues. J was trimmed by 6 bases and V by 2 bases; bases with no gene match: 4. The CDR3 DNA sequence: TGTGCCAGCAGCTTTGGGACAGGGGGAGGCGAGCAGTACTTC. Its protein is CASSFGTGGGEQYF.

This clonotype was counted a few times. The chain couples TRBV10-3 to TRBJ2-5; 12 nucleotides align to TRBD2. Germline V gene lookup returns CDR1 ENHRY and CDR2 SYGVKD. The CDR3 sequence is 16 residues long. The V segment lost 2 bases and the J segment 1 base; nucleotides outside the gene matches: 2. The CDR3 DNA sequence: TGTGCCATCAGTGAGAGGACTAGCGGGGTCCAAGAGACCCAGTACTTC. The encoded protein is CAISERTSGVQETQYF.

The genes are TRBV6-1 and TRBJ2-7; 7 bases are a match to TRBD1. Germline CDR1 is MNHNS and CDR2 is SASEGT. CDR3 size: 13 residues. J was trimmed by 2 bases and V by 6 bases; bases with no gene match: 4. CDR3 nucleotide sequence: TGTGCCAGCAGGGGGACAGATACCTACGAGCAGTACGTC. As protein: CASRGTDTYEQYV.

Only a few counts were recorded for this clonotype. V gene TRBV7-6 combines with J gene TRBJ2-7; D call uncertain. The V end lost 6 bases, the J end lost 6 bases, and 12 bases lay between the germline ends. CDR1 is SGHVS, CDR2 FNYEAQ, per germline. CDR3 length: 12 residues. Written as DNA, the CDR3 is TGTGCCAGCAGTCTTGCCTCGCGCGAGCAGTACGTC. As protein: CASSLASREQYV.

J is TRBJ2-3 and V is TRBV20-1; 14 bases line up with TRBD2. Germline trimming cut 0 bases from V and 5 bases from J; bases unmatched to any gene: 7. Germline V CDR1 and CDR2: DFQATT, SNEGSKA (reference sequence). This CDR3 spans 17 amino acids. In nucleotides, the CDR3 is TGCAGTGCTAGAGATCTCAGACTAGCGGGGGGGCAAGATACGCAGTATTTT. This translates into CSARDLRLAGGQDTQYF.

This clonotype showed up many times. The chain has TRBV7-6 and TRBJ2-5, with 8 bases identical to TRBD2. The CDR3 runs to 15 residues. J lost 0 bases, V lost 4 bases, and 4 bases had no gene match. Germline V gene data show CDR1 as SGHVS and CDR2 as FNYEAQ. CDR3 nucleotide sequence: TGTGCCAGCAGCTCCGGCGGGGGGTACCAAGAGACCCAGTACTTC. Translating gives CASSSGGGYQETQYF.

This chain joins TRBV2 and TRBJ1-5; TRBD1 agrees at 10 bases. Germline V gives CDR1 SNHLY, CDR2 FYNNEI. Trimming removed 4 bases from V and 6 bases from J; junction bases left unmatched: 12. There are 17 residues in the CDR3. CDR3 sequence reads: CASSAVRDRGQSQPQHF. The CDR3 DNA reads TGTGCCAGCAGTGCAGTAAGGGACAGGGGACAAAGTCAGCCCCAGCATTTT.

This chain uses TRBV19 with TRBJ1-5; unclear D gene. CDR3 length equals 15 residues. Germline CDR1 reads LNHDA; CDR2 reads SQIVND (reference sequence). V was cut by 3 bases and J by 3 bases, with 12 bases left in between. For the CDR3, the DNA is TGTGCCAGTAGTATTGAGAACGCCCTCAATCAGCCCCAGCATTTT. It is translated as CASSIENALNQPQHF.